A single sample is the source of the 32 T cell receptor beta chains below, sequenced in a study of post-analysis software for immune sequencing data. Findings and caveats of the study: With TRBV5-6, TRBV5-1 and TRBV20-1 included, 4 or 5 TRBV segments were more frequent in patients than in controls.

Unique-molecular-identifier-tagged TCR beta cDNA libraries were used. TCRdb used MiXCR to reprocess the PCR reads, holding one entry per CDR3 protein. The data show 350,000 to 450,000 distinct CDR3 sequences, 39% seen once. No antigen has been identified for these receptors. Sample: blood. The receptors derive from a girl under 10 years old with multiple sclerosis.

This clonotype turned up a few times. The V call is TRBV3-1, the J call TRBJ2-5; 10 positions agree with TRBD2. Germline trimming cut 6 bases from V and 4 bases from J; bases unmatched to any gene: 11. CDR3 size: 16 residues. Per germline, CDR1 LGHDT and CDR2 YNNKEL (reference sequence). Written as DNA, the CDR3 is TGTGCCAGCAGTCACACCTCTAGCGGGGGAGGAGAGACCCAGTACTTC. Its translation: CASSHTSSGGGETQYF.

The V and J genes are TRBV7-8 and TRBJ1-4; 7 nucleotides agree with TRBD1. The CDR3 is made up of 14 amino acids. CDR1 is SGHVS, CDR2 FQNEAQ, per germline. V was pared by 4 bases and J by 3 bases, with 2 bases of the junction left unmatched. The CDR3 protein is CASSYRGSNEKLFF. The CDR3 DNA reads TGTGCCAGCAGCTACAGGGGCTCTAATGAAAAACTGTTTTTT.

This clonotype was detected only a few times. This sequence joins TRBV20-1 and TRBJ2-1; 7 bases align to TRBD2. Germline loops: CDR1 DFQATT, CDR2 SNEGSKA (reference sequence). The CDR3 is made up of 14 amino acids. The ends lost 5 bases at V and 8 bases at J; junction bases unmatched: 12. CDR3 sequence (DNA): TGCAGTGCTCATGGGGGGAGGGCCTCCCATGAGCAGTTCTTC. Protein: CSAHGGRASHEQFF.

The chain uses TRBV12-3 or TRBV12-4 and TRBJ2-3, with 8 bases aligning to TRBD2. V lost 7 bases to trimming and J lost 4 bases; unmatched junction nucleotides: 7. CDR3 length: 14 residues. The DNA for the CDR3 is TGTGCCAGCAACATAGCGGGGTGGGCAGATACGCAGTATTTT. Translation: CASNIAGWADTQYF.

This chain links TRBV10-3 with TRBJ1-2, with 9 bases fitting TRBD1. The length of the CDR3 is 17 residues. V lost 6 bases and J lost 7; bases outside the gene matches: 18. Germline lookup yields CDR1 ENHRY and CDR2 SYGVKD. CDR3 loop: CAIRTFNPGTGLTGYTF. The CDR3, as DNA: TGTGCCATCAGGACTTTTAATCCTGGGACAGGGTTAACTGGCTACACCTTC.

The CDR3 sequence is CSVRTGKDWNEQFF. In DNA, the CDR3 is TGCAGCGTTCGGACAGGGAAGGATTGGAATGAGCAGTTCTTC. V gene TRBV29-1 combines with J gene TRBJ2-1; TRBD1 aligns across 8 bases. The junction had 10 bases not matched to a gene; V was cut back by 5 bases and J by 7 bases. The germline gives CDR1 SQVTM, CDR2 ANQGSEA. The CDR3 has 14 residues.

This clonotype was detected only a few times. The chain combines TRBV12-3 or TRBV12-4 with TRBJ2-5; TRBD1 is a possible D gene (5 bases). The end of the DNA fits TRBJ2-7 better, so the J call may be wrong. The CDR3 is 12 residues long. The DNA for the CDR3 is TGTGCCAGTTCAGGGCTAACCTACGAGCAGTACTTC. Its protein product is CASSGLTYEQYF.

The chain employs TRBV7-9 and TRBJ2-1; D might be TRBD2 (5 bases). The germline gives CDR1 SEHNR, CDR2 FQNEAQ (reference sequence). This CDR3 is built from 15 residues. V was shortened by 0 bases and J by 8 bases, with 14 bases between the two germline ends. CDR3 DNA: TGTGCCAGCAGCTTAGCAGTTTCAGCGGTCCATGAGCAGTTCTTC. This sequence encodes CASSLAVSAVHEQFF.

This clonotype was detected a few times. The rearrangement uses TRBV3-1 and TRBJ2-7; 10 positions match TRBD1. The V gene end was trimmed by 0 bases and the J gene end by 5 bases; junction bases not matched to a gene: 10. The length of the CDR3 is 17 residues. CDR1 and CDR2 (germline): LGHDT, YNNKEL (reference sequence). The DNA of the CDR3 is TGTGCCAGCAGCCAAGATGTTTGGGGACAGGGGTTAAACGAGCAGTACTTC. The encoded protein is CASSQDVWGQGLNEQYF.

The chain has TRBV5-1 and TRBJ2-5; D may be TRBD2 (6 bases). The germline CDR1 and CDR2 sequences are SGHRS and YFSETQ. The CDR3 is 14 residues long. V lost 2 bases and J lost 0, with 8 bases in between. CDR3 coding DNA: TGCGCCAGCAGCTTCGCGGGGAACCAAGAGACCCAGTACTTC. It is translated as CASSFAGNQETQYF.

The chain uses TRBV28 and TRBJ2-7; D remains unclear. There are 15 residues in the CDR3. The germline gives CDR1 MDHEN, CDR2 SYDVKM. Trimming left V 4 bases short and J 9 bases short, with 22 bases between. CDR3 sequence (DNA): TGTGCCAGCAGTTCCCCCCCCACGGGCCCCTTGACGCAGTACTTC. Residues: CASSSPPTGPLTQYF.

This clonotype was found a few times. The CDR3 here is CASRGLANTEAFF. CDR3 DNA: TGTGCCAGCAGGGGTCTGGCGAACACTGAAGCTTTCTTT. The rearrangement uses TRBV6-5 and TRBJ1-1, with D unresolved. CDR1 is MNHEY and CDR2 is SVGAGI in the germline V gene. This CDR3 is built from 13 residues. V gave up 6 bases and J gave up 1 base, with 9 bases separating them.

The chain is built from TRBV7-2 and TRBJ2-1; D may be TRBD1 (6 bases). V lost 3 bases and J lost 3, with 15 bases in between. This CDR3 contains 16 residues. Germline V lookup: CDR1 SGHTA, CDR2 FQGNSA. CDR3 loop: CASSLAGGGFYNEQFF. CDR3 nucleotides: TGTGCCAGCAGCTTGGCCGGTGGGGGCTTCTACAATGAGCAGTTCTTC.

The V and J genes are TRBV7-7 and TRBJ2-1; D gene uncertain. CDR1 and CDR2 (germline): SSHAT, FNYEAQ (reference sequence). The CDR3 is made up of 13 amino acids. Trimming removed 1 base at V and 10 bases at J, with 11 bases between. The CDR3 protein is CASSLENVGEQFF. In DNA form, the CDR3 reads TGTGCCAGCAGCTTAGAAAACGTTGGAGAGCAGTTCTTC. Looking up the rest from reference TRBV7-7 and TRBJ2-1 gives the full variable domain: GAGVSQSPRYKVTKRGQDVTLRCDPISSHATLYWYQQALGQGPEFLTYFNYEAQPDKSGLPSDRFSAERPEGSISTLTIQRTEQRDSAMYRCASSLENVGEQFFGPGTRLTVL.

This clonotype was counted a few times. The rearrangement links TRBV3-1 to TRBJ2-5; possibly TRBD1 or TRBD2 for D (5 bases each). This CDR3 contains 14 residues. Germline lookup yields CDR1 LGHDT and CDR2 YNNKEL (reference sequence). Deletions cut 2 bases from V and 6 bases from J, with 13 bases between. CDR3: CASSQQGVGQTQYF. DNA for the CDR3: TGTGCCAGCAGCCAACAGGGAGTAGGGCAGACCCAGTACTTC.

This clonotype was found a few times. The genes are TRBV29-1 and TRBJ1-5; no firm D call. CDR1 and CDR2 from the germline V gene are SQVTM and ANQGSEA. CDR3 size: 13 residues. V lost 7 bases to trimming and J lost 1 base, with 11 bases between them. The DNA of the CDR3 is TGCAGCGGTTGGTTTAGGAGCAATCAGCCCCAGCATTTT. Residues: CSGWFRSNQPQHF.

This clonotype turned up a few times. A read error may account for a junction end that differs from germline. The CDR3 sequence is CASSLNRANSPPHF. CDR3 nucleotide sequence: TGTGCCAGCAGCTTAAACAGGGCTAATTCACCCCCCCACTTT. V and J are TRBV13 and TRBJ1-6, with a possible D match to TRBD1 (6 bases). Germline values: CDR1 PRHDT, CDR2 FYEKMQ (reference sequence). The CDR3 has 14 amino acids.

The rearrangement uses TRBV24-1 and TRBJ2-1, with unresolved D. Trimming pared 3 bases from V and 7 bases from J, leaving 9 bases between. From germline, CDR1 is KGHDR and CDR2 SFDVKD. CDR3 length: 13 residues. The CDR3 reads CATSDRFRNEQFF. The CDR3 region has the DNA TGTGCCACCAGTGATCGGTTTCGGAATGAGCAGTTCTTC.

There are a few counts of this clonotype. The gene calls are TRBV7-2 and TRBJ2-1; 7 bases line up with TRBD2. V lost 6 bases to trimming and J lost 6 bases; unmatched junction nucleotides: 5. Looked up from germline, CDR1 is SGHTA and CDR2 is FQGNSA. The CDR3 consists of 13 residues. CDR3 sequence: CASRSGLLNEQFF. Written as DNA, the CDR3 is TGTGCCAGCAGATCGGGACTACTCAATGAGCAGTTCTTC. Looking up the rest from reference TRBV7-2 and TRBJ2-1 gives the full variable domain: GAGVSQSPSNKVTEKGKDVELRCDPISGHTALYWYRQSLGQGLEFLIYFQGNSAPDKSGLPSDRFSAERTGGSVSTLTIQRTQQEDSAVYLCASRSGLLNEQFFGPGTRLTVL.

V is TRBV12-5 and J is TRBJ2-7; D uncertain. Trimming left V 1 base short and J 1 base short, with 5 bases between. Germline V gives CDR1 LGHNT, CDR2 FRNRAP. CDR3 length equals 13 residues. CDR3 sequence reads: CASGLALSYEQYF. CDR3 nucleotides: TGTGCTAGTGGTTTGGCCCTTTCCTACGAGCAGTACTTC. Complete variable domain (other parts from reference TRBV12-5 and TRBJ2-7): DARVTQTPRHKVTEMGQEVTMRCQPILGHNTVFWYRQTMMQGLELLAYFRNRAPLDDSGMPKDRFSAEMPDATLATLKIQPSEPRDSAVYFCASGLALSYEQYFGPGTRLTVT.

This sequence joins TRBV24-1 and TRBJ2-1; no clear D. This CDR3 has 11 amino acids. The V and J ends lost 2 bases and 8 bases respectively, with 3 bases between them. Germline values: CDR1 KGHDR, CDR2 SFDVKD. The CDR3 DNA sequence: TGTGCCACCAGTGATTCTTATGAGCAGTTCTTC. Its translation is CATSDSYEQFF.

Remarks on this clonotype: The junction departs from the called germline gene at one end, perhaps through a read error. The rearrangement links TRBV9 to TRBJ2-1; 10 bases map to TRBD1. CDR1 is SGDLS, CDR2 YYNGEE, per germline. This CDR3 comprises 15 residues. CDR3 protein: CAGSAPGQGHNEQFF. The CDR3, as DNA: TGTGCCGGCAGCGCGCCGGGACAGGGGCACAATGAGCAGTTCTTC. The full variable domain, in which reference TRBV9 and TRBJ2-1 provide the parts outside the CDR3, is DSGVTQTPKHLITATGQRVTLRCSPRSGDLSVYWYQQSLDQGLQFLIQYYNGEERAKGNILERFSAQQFPDLHSELNLSSLELGDSALYFCAGSAPGQGHNEQFFGPGTRLTVL.

A word on this clonotype: The junction does not match germline at one end; this may be a read error. The V gene is TRBV20-1, the J gene TRBJ1-1; 8 nucleotides line up with TRBD1. Germline V gene data show CDR1 as DFQATT and CDR2 as SNEGSKA (reference sequence). This CDR3 region has 15 residues. The CDR3 region has the DNA TGCAGTGCCAGAGCGAGGTTCAGGGGGCCAGGCGAAGCTTTCTTT. It translates to CSARARFRGPGEAFF.

The chain carries TRBV5-5 and TRBJ2-3; TRBD2 agrees at 11 bases. The CDR3 has 16 amino acids. CDR1 SGHKS and CDR2 YYEKEE come from the germline V gene (reference sequence). The ends lost 4 bases at V and 5 bases at J; junction bases unmatched: 9. DNA of the CDR3: TGTGCCAGCAGCCCACGGACTAGCGGGCTAATAGATACGCAGTATTTT. As protein: CASSPRTSGLIDTQYF. The whole variable domain, filled in from reference TRBV5-5 and TRBJ2-3, reads DAGVTQSPTHLIKTRGQQVTLRCSPISGHKSVSWYQQVLGQGPQFIFQYYEKEERGRGNFPDRFSARQFPNYSSELNVNALLLGDSALYLCASSPRTSGLIDTQYFGPGTRLTVL.

This clonotype was counted only a few times. The chain links TRBV10-3 to TRBJ2-1, with 7 bases matching TRBD2. The germline CDR1 and CDR2 sequences are ENHRY and SYGVKD. There are 14 residues in the CDR3. The junction had 11 bases not matched to a gene; V was cut back by 3 bases and J by 12 bases. The CDR3 is CAISEGTTLKGQFF. The CDR3, as DNA: TGTGCCATCAGTGAAGGGACTACGTTAAAGGGGCAGTTCTTC.

In its sample, this clonotype was seen a few times. V usage is TRBV27 and J usage is TRBJ1-2, with D tentatively TRBD1 (5 bases). V gave up 6 bases and J gave up 8 bases, with 22 bases separating them. Germline loops: CDR1 MNHEY, CDR2 SMNVEV (reference sequence). This CDR3 comprises 15 residues. Here the CDR3 DNA reads TGTGCCAGCAGAACAATAACCGGGAAGAACAGGGGCTACACCTTC. Translation: CASRTITGKNRGYTF.

A note on this clonotype: This clone may be a read error of a much larger clone one base away. The chain recombines TRBV20-1 with TRBJ1-5, with TRBD1 matching over 10 bases. Germline loops: CDR1 DFQATT, CDR2 SNEGSKA (reference sequence). The CDR3 is made up of 18 amino acids. V lost 8 bases and J lost 1; bases outside the gene matches: 17. CDR3 sequence: CSNPPQSGTGESNQPQHF. The CDR3 DNA sequence: TGCAGTAATCCGCCCCAATCCGGGACAGGGGAAAGCAATCAGCCCCAGCATTTT.

The V gene is TRBV6-5, the J gene TRBJ2-4; no reliable D call. CDR3 length: 13 amino acids. Looked up from germline, CDR1 is MNHEY and CDR2 is SVGAGI. V dropped 0 bases and J dropped 10 bases, with 10 bases sitting between them. CDR3 region: CASSYSISHIQYF. The CDR3, as DNA: TGTGCCAGCAGTTACTCGATTAGCCATATTCAGTACTTC.

The gene calls are TRBV12-3 or TRBV12-4 and TRBJ2-3; D is unclear. The CDR3 is made up of 15 amino acids. Trimming took 3 bases from V and 1 from J, leaving 11 bases between them. The CDR3 bases are TGTGCCAGCAGTTTTTTTGAGCGAGGCACAGATACGCAGTATTTT. This gives the protein CASSFFERGTDTQYF.

J is TRBJ2-7 and V is TRBV20-1, with D unresolved. The CDR3 extends over 13 amino acids. V was trimmed by 6 bases and J by 0 bases, leaving 12 bases between them. Germline V gene lookup returns CDR1 DFQATT and CDR2 SNEGSKA (reference sequence). CDR3: CSALSITSYEQYF. The CDR3 coding sequence is TGCAGTGCATTAAGCATTACCTCCTACGAGCAGTACTTC.

The chain links TRBV10-3 to TRBJ2-2; 8 bases are shared with TRBD1. Trimming removed 6 bases from V and 1 base from J; junction bases left unmatched: 7. Looked up from germline, CDR1 is ENHRY and CDR2 is SYGVKD. The CDR3 is made up of 16 amino acids. The chain's CDR3 is CAIRNWTGWNTGELFF. The CDR3 bases are TGTGCCATCAGGAACTGGACAGGGTGGAACACCGGGGAGCTGTTTTTT.

As to this clonotype: This may stem from a read error, because a much larger clone lies one nucleotide away. CDR3 sequence: CASSLGAGDYEQYF. The CDR3 region has the DNA TGTGCCAGCAGCTTAGGAGCGGGGGACTACGAGCAGTACTTC. The chain has TRBV7-9 and TRBJ2-7; 8 nucleotides match TRBD2. This CDR3 region has 14 residues. Unmatched junction bases numbered 2, after V lost 1 base and J lost 3 bases. CDR1 and CDR2 from the germline V gene are SEHNR and FQNEAQ (reference sequence).